The 5 T cell receptor beta chains below were found in one sample sequenced in a study of CD8+CD57+ T cells in acquired aplastic anemia. Genomic DNA provided the template from which TCR beta VDJ and CDR3 profiles were obtained. TCRdb passed the reads through MiXCR, listing each CDR3 protein once. The top ten clones hold 35% to 50% of a sample with fewer than 200,000 distinct CDR3 sequences, about 64% of them seen once. Source material: sorted CD4+, CD8+, or CD8+CD57+ T cells (not recorded which) from PBMCs. All receptors derive from a human donor in good health.

This chain uses TRBV7-2 with TRBJ2-5, with 9 bases lining up with TRBD2. Germline loops: CDR1 SGHTA, CDR2 FQGNSA. The V gene end was trimmed by 6 bases and the J gene end by 7 bases; junction bases not matched to a gene: 9. This CDR3 is built from 14 residues. CDR3 residues: CASRALAGSGTQYF. The CDR3 nucleotides read TGTGCCAGCAGGGCCCTAGCGGGGTCCGGGACCCAGTACTTC.

This chain uses TRBV10-1 with TRBJ2-7, with D possibly called TRBD1 or TRBD2 (6 bases each). The CDR3 has 15 amino acids. The V and J ends lost 0 bases and 7 bases respectively, with 16 bases between them. Germline loops: CDR1 WNHNN, CDR2 SYGVQD (reference sequence). The CDR3 nucleotides are TGCGCCAGCAGTGAGTCGTACAGGACTACAGGGGAGCAGTACTTC. Translation gives CASSESYRTTGEQYF.

This clonotype was counted ten times or more. CDR3 coding DNA: TGTGCCTGGCTCGACAGGACGGGGGGCTACACCTTC. Its translation: CAWLDRTGGYTF. The rearrangement joins TRBV30 to TRBJ1-2, with D maybe TRBD1 (6 bases). V shed 5 bases and J shed 8 bases, with 15 bases lying between them. Germline values: CDR1 GTSNPN, CDR2 SVGIG (reference sequence). The CDR3 covers 12 residues. The full variable domain, its missing parts supplied by reference TRBV30 and TRBJ1-2, is SQTIHQWPATLVQPVGSPLSLECTVEGTSNPNLYWYRQAAGRGLQLLFYSVGIGQISSEVPQNLSASRPQDRQFILSSKKLLLSDSGFYLCAWLDRTGGYTFGSGTRLTVV.

The chain employs TRBV12-3 or TRBV12-4 and TRBJ2-7; D is unresolved. Trimming took 8 bases from V and 1 from J, leaving 12 bases between them. The CDR3 length is 13 residues. CDR3 in amino acids: CASGPRVSYEQYF. The CDR3 bases are TGTGCCAGCGGGCCTAGGGTTTCCTACGAGCAGTACTTC.

J is TRBJ1-1 and V is TRBV6-6, with D hard to call. V dropped 2 bases and J dropped 5 bases, with 9 bases sitting between them. Germline V gene data show CDR1 as MNHNY and CDR2 as SVGAGI (reference sequence). This CDR3 region has 13 residues. The CDR3 DNA reads as TGTGCCAGCAGTTACGCCCTGTGGACTGAAGCTTTCTTT. The encoded protein is CASSYALWTEAFF.